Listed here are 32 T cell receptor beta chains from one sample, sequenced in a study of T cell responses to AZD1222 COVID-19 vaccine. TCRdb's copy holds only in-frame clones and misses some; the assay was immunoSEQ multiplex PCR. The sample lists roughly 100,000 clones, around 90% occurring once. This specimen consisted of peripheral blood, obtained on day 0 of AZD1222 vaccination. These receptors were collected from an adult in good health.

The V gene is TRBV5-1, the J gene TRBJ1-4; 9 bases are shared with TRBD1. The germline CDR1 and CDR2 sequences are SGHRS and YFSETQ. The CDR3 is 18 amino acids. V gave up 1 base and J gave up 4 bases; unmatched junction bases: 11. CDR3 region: CASSLQGQGVGGNEKLFF. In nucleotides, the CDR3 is TGCGCCAGCAGCTTGCAGGGACAGGGAGTCGGAGGTAATGAAAAACTGTTTTTT.

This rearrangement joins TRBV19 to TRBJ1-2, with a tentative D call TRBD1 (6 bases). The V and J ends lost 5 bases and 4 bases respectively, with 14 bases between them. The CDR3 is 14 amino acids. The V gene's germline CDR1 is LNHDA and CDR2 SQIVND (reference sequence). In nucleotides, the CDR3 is TGTGCCAGTAGTGCTGACGGACAGTCCTATGGCTACACCTTC. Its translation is CASSADGQSYGYTF.

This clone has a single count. CDR3 sequence (DNA): TGTGCCTGGAGTCTAAGGACAGGGGCCTACGAGCAGTACTTC. Translated: CAWSLRTGAYEQYF. The chain employs TRBV30 and TRBJ2-7; 9 bases line up with TRBD1. V was pared by 2 bases and J by 2 bases, with 4 bases of the junction left unmatched. The CDR3 runs to 14 residues. Germline assignment: CDR1 GTSNPN and CDR2 SVGIG (reference sequence).

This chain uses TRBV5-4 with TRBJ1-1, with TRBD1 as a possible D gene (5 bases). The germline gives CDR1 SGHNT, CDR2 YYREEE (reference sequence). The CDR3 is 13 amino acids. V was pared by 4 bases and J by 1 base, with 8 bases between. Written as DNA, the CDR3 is TGTGCCAGCAGCCCGCAGGGGAACACTGAAGCTTTCTTT. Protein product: CASSPQGNTEAFF.

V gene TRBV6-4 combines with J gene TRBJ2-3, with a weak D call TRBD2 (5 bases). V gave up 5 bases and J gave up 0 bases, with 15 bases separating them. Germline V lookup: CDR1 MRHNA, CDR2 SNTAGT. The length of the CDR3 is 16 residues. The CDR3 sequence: CASSLGLDPSTDTQYF. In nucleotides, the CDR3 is TGTGCCAGCAGTCTTGGACTGGACCCTAGCACAGATACGCAGTATTTT.

CDR3 nucleotide sequence: TGTGCCAGTAGTATAAACGTCCGACAGGGCGATCAGCCCCAGCATTTT. Translated, it gives CASSINVRQGDQPQHF. V gene TRBV19 combines with J gene TRBJ1-5; 7 bases are a match to TRBD1. Germline lookup yields CDR1 LNHDA and CDR2 SQIVND (reference sequence). The CDR3 has 16 amino acids. Unmatched junction bases numbered 9, after V lost 2 bases and J lost 5 bases.

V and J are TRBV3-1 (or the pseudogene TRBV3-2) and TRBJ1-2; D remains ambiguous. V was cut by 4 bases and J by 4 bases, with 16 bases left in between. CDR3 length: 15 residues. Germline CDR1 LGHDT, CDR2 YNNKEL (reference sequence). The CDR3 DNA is TGTGCCAGCAGCCCACTAATTGAAGCACTCTATGGCTACACCTTC. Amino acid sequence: CASSPLIEALYGYTF.

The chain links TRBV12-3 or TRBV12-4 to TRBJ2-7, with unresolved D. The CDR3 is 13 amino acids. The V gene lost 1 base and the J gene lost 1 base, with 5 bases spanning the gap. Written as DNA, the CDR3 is TGTGCCAGCAGTTTAGGGACGTCCTACGAGCAGTACTTC. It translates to CASSLGTSYEQYF.

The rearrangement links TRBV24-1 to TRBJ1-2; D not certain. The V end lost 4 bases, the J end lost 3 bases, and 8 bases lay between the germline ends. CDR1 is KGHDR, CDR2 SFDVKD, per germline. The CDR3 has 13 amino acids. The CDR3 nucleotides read TGTGCCACCAGTGACCCCGGACACTATGGCTACACCTTC. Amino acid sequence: CATSDPGHYGYTF.

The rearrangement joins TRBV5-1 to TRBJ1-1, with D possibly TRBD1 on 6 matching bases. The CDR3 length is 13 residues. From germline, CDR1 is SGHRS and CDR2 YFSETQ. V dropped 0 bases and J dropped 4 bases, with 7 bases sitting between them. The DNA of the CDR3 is TGCGCCAGCAGCTTGGGGGGGCCCACTGAAGCTTTCTTT. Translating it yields CASSLGGPTEAFF.

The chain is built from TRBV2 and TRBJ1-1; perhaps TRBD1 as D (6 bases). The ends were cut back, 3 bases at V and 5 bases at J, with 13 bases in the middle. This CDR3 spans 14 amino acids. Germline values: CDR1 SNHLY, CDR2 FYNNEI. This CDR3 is CASSDSWQGTEAFF. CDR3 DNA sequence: TGTGCCAGCAGTGATTCCTGGCAGGGGACTGAAGCTTTCTTT. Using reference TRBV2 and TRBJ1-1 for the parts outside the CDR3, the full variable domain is EPEVTQTPSHQVTQMGQEVILRCVPISNHLYFYWYRQILGQKVEFLVSFYNNEISEKSEIFDDQFSVERPDGSNFTLKIRSTKLEDSAMYFCASSDSWQGTEAFFGQGTRLTVV.

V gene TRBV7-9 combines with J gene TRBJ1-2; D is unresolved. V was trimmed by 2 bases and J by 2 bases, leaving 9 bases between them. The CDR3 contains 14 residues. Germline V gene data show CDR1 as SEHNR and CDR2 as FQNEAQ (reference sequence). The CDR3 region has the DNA TGTGCCAGCAGCTTAACGGACGGAAACTATGGCTACACCTTC. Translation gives CASSLTDGNYGYTF.

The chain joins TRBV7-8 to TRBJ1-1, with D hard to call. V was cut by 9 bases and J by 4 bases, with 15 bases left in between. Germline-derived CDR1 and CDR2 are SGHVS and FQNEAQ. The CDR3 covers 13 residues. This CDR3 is CASSTRTSTEAFF. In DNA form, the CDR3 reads TGTGCCAGTTCGACACGGACCAGCACTGAAGCTTTCTTT.

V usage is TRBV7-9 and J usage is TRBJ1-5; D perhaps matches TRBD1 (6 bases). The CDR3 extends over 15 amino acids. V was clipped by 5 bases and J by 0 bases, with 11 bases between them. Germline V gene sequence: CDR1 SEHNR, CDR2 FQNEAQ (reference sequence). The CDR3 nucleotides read TGTGCCAGCAGCCGGGACATTCATAGCAATCAGCCCCAGCATTTT. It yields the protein CASSRDIHSNQPQHF.

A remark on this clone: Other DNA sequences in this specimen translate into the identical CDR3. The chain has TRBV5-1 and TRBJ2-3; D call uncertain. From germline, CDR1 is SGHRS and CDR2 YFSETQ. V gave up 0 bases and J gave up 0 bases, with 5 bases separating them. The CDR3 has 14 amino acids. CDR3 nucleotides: TGCGCCAGCAGCTTGGGGGGTAGCACAGATACGCAGTATTTT. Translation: CASSLGGSTDTQYF. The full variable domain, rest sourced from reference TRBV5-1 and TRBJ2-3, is KAGVTQTPRYLIKTRGQQVTLSCSPISGHRSVSWYQQTPGQGLQFLFEYFSETQRNKGNFPGRFSGRQFSNSRSEMNVSTLELGDSALYLCASSLGGSTDTQYFGPGTRLTVL.

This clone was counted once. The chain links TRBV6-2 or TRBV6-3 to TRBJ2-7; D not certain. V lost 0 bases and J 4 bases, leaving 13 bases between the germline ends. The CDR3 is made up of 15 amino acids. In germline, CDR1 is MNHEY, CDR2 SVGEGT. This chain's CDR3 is CASSYSTQIEYEQYF. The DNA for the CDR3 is TGTGCCAGCAGTTACTCGACCCAGATTGAGTACGAGCAGTACTTC.

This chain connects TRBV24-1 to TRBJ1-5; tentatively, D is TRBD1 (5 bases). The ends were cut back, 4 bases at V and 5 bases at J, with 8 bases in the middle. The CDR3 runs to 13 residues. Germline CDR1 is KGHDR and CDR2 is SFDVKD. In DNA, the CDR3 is TGTGCCACCAGTGAGGGCAGGGATCAGCCCCAGCATTTT. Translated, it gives CATSEGRDQPQHF.

The CDR3 nucleotides read TGCGCCAGCAGCTTGGATTGGGACATTGAAGCTTTCTTT. Protein product: CASSLDWDIEAFF. The chain carries TRBV5-1 and TRBJ1-1; D perhaps matches TRBD1 (6 bases). The CDR3 has 13 residues. The V and J ends lost 0 bases and 7 bases respectively, with 10 bases between them. Germline values: CDR1 SGHRS, CDR2 YFSETQ. Based on the CDR3 plus reference TRBV5-1 and TRBJ1-1, the full variable domain is KAGVTQTPRYLIKTRGQQVTLSCSPISGHRSVSWYQQTPGQGLQFLFEYFSETQRNKGNFPGRFSGRQFSNSRSEMNVSTLELGDSALYLCASSLDWDIEAFFGQGTRLTVV.

This CDR3 reads CASSSARTRQPQHF. CDR3 nucleotide sequence: TGTGCCAGCAGTAGCGCCAGGACTCGGCAGCCCCAGCATTTT. The chain employs TRBV6-5 and TRBJ1-5; D remains unclear. CDR1 and CDR2 (germline): MNHEY, SVGAGI. V was trimmed by 5 bases and J by 7 bases, leaving 15 bases between them. This CDR3 region has 14 residues.

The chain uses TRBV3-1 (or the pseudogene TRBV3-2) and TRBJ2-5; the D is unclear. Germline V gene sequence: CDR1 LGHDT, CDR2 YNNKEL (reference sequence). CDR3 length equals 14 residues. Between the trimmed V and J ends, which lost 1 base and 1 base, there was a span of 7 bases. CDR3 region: CASSQVISQETQYF. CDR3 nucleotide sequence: TGTGCCAGCAGCCAAGTGATTAGCCAAGAGACCCAGTACTTC.

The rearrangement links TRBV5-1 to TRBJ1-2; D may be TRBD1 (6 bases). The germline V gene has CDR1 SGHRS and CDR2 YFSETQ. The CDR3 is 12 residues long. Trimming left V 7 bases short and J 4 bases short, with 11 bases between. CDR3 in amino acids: CASGGQSYGYTF. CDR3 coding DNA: TGCGCCAGCGGGGGGCAGTCCTATGGCTACACCTTC.

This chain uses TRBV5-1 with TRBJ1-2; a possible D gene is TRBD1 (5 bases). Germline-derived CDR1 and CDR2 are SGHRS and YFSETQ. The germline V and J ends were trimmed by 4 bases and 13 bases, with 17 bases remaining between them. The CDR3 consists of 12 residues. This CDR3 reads CASSPGHDSITF. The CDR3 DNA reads TGCGCCAGCAGCCCCGGTCACGACAGTATCACCTTC.

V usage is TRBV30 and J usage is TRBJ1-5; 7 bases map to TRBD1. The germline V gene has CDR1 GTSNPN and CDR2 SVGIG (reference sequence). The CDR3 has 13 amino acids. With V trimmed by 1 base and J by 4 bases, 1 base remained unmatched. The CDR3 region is CAWSAGQNQPQHF. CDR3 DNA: TGTGCCTGGAGTGCGGGACAGAATCAGCCCCAGCATTTT. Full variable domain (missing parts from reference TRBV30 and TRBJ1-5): SQTIHQWPATLVQPVGSPLSLECTVEGTSNPNLYWYRQAAGRGLQLLFYSVGIGQISSEVPQNLSASRPQDRQFILSSKKLLLSDSGFYLCAWSAGQNQPQHFGDGTRLSIL.

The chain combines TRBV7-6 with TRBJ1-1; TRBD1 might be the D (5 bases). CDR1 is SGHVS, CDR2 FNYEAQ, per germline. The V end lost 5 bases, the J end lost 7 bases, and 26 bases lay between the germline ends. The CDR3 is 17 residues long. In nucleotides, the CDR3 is TGTGCCAGCAGCCCGACCCTTGGGGAGGGGTGGGTTGGTGAAGCTTTCTTT. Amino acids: CASSPTLGEGWVGEAFF.

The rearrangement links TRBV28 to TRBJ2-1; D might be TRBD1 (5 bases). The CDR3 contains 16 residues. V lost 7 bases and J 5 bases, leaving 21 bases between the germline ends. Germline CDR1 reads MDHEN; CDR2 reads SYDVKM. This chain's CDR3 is CASTSAGAGNNNEQFF. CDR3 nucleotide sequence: TGTGCCAGCACCTCAGCTGGGGCAGGGAATAACAATGAGCAGTTCTTC.

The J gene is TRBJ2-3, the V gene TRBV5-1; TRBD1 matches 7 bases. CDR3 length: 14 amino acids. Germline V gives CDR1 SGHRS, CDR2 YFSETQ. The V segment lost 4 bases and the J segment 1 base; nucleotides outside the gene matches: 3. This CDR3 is CASSEGAGTDTQYF. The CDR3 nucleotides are TGCGCCAGCAGCGAGGGGGCAGGCACAGATACGCAGTATTTT.

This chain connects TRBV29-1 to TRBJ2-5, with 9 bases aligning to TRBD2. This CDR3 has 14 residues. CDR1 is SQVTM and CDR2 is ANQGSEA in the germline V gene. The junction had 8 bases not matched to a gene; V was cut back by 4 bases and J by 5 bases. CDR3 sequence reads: CSVVGGGALETQYF. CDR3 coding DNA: TGCAGCGTTGTTGGCGGGGGGGCCCTGGAGACCCAGTACTTC.

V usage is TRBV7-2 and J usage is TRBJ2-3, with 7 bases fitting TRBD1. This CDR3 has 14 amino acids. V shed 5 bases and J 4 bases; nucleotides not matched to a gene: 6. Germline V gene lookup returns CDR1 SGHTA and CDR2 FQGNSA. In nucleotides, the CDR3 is TGTGCCAGCAGCCCCAGACAGGGAGCAGATACGCAGTATTTT. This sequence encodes CASSPRQGADTQYF.

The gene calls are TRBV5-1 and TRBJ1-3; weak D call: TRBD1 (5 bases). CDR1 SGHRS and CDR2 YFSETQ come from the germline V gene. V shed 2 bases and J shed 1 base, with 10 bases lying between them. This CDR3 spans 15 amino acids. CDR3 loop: CASSFYGASGNTIYF. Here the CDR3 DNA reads TGCGCCAGCAGCTTTTATGGGGCATCTGGAAACACCATATATTTT.

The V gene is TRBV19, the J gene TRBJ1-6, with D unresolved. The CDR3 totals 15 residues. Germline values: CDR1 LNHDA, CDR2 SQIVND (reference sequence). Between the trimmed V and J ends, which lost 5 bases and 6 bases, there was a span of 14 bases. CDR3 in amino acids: CASSSLKGGNSPLHF. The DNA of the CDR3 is TGTGCCAGTAGTTCGTTGAAGGGCGGTAATTCACCCCTCCACTTT.

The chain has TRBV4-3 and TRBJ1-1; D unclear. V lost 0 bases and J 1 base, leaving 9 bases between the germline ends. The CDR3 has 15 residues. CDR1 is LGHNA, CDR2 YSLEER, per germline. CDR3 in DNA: TGCGCCAGCAGCCAAGAATGGGATGGGAACACTGAAGCTTTCTTT. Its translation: CASSQEWDGNTEAFF.

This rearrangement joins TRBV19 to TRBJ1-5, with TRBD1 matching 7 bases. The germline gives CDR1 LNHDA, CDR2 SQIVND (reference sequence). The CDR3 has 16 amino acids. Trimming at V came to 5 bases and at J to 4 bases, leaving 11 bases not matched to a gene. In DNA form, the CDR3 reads TGTGCCAGTAGTGGTTCGGGTTACAGGGGTAATCAGCCCCAGCATTTT. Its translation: CASSGSGYRGNQPQHF.